Below are 26 T cell receptor beta chains sequenced from a single sample in a study of T cell responses to AZD1222 COVID-19 vaccine. The repertoire was sequenced with immunoSEQ multiplex PCR; TCRdb's copy has only in-frame clones and lacks some. Of fewer than 300,000 clones listed, 93% are singletons. The specimen was peripheral blood, collected on day 0 of AZD1222 vaccination. The receptor source for this set is an adult in good health.

The V and J genes are TRBV5-1 and TRBJ2-5; D ambiguous. Trimming removed 0 bases from V and 2 bases from J, with 11 bases in between. CDR3 length: 15 amino acids. Germline CDR1 and CDR2: SGHRS and YFSETQ. The CDR3 here is CASSLGLSQQETQYF. The CDR3 DNA follows: TGCGCCAGCAGCTTGGGTCTCAGCCAGCAAGAGACCCAGTACTTC. The variable domain in full, completed from reference TRBV5-1 and TRBJ2-5, reads KAGVTQTPRYLIKTRGQQVTLSCSPISGHRSVSWYQQTPGQGLQFLFEYFSETQRNKGNFPGRFSGRQFSNSRSEMNVSTLELGDSALYLCASSLGLSQQETQYFGPGTRLLVL.

V and J are TRBV7-2 and TRBJ2-7, with D perhaps being TRBD1 or TRBD2 (5 bases each). The CDR3 is 15 residues long. Trimming left V 4 bases short and J 6 bases short, with 19 bases between. The germline V gene encodes CDR1 SGHTA and CDR2 FQGNSA. For the CDR3, the DNA is TGTGCCAGCAGCTATACGACTGGCCTTGGGGGCGAGCAGTACTTC. Its protein is CASSYTTGLGGEQYF.

The chain combines TRBV7-2 with TRBJ2-3, with 7 bases matching TRBD2. Trimming took 0 bases from V and 6 from J; bases not matched to a gene: 6. Germline V gives CDR1 SGHTA, CDR2 FQGNSA. The CDR3 extends over 15 amino acids. This CDR3 is CASSLAGGMADTQYF. CDR3 nucleotides: TGTGCCAGCAGCTTAGCGGGGGGGATGGCGGATACGCAGTATTTT.

The chain uses TRBV27 and TRBJ2-3; D is unclear. Per the germline V gene, CDR1 is MNHEY and CDR2 is SMNVEV (reference sequence). This CDR3 comprises 14 residues. Trimming left V 0 bases short and J 4 bases short, with 8 bases between. CDR3 nucleotides: TGTGCCAGCAGTTTATCCCTACGGGCAGATACGCAGTATTTT. It is translated as CASSLSLRADTQYF.

Of note for this clone: Additional DNA sequences in this sample encode the identical CDR3. The chain recombines TRBV28 with TRBJ2-2; tentatively, D is TRBD1 (6 bases). Germline-derived CDR1 and CDR2 are MDHEN and SYDVKM. Deletions cut 2 bases from V and 6 bases from J, with 7 bases between. The CDR3 totals 13 residues. Here the CDR3 DNA reads TGTGCCAGCAGTTTAGGGGGCTCCGGGGAGCTGTTTTTT. Translation gives CASSLGGSGELFF.

The chain has TRBV19 and TRBJ1-5; tentatively, D is TRBD1 (5 bases). Germline CDR1 LNHDA, CDR2 SQIVND (reference sequence). V was clipped by 7 bases and J by 5 bases, with 9 bases between them. The CDR3 has 12 amino acids. The CDR3 coding sequence is TGTGCCAGTAAGCAGGGCGATCAGCCCCAGCATTTT. It yields the protein CASKQGDQPQHF.

J is TRBJ1-6 and V is TRBV12-3 or TRBV12-4, with TRBD1 as a possible D gene (5 bases). The CDR3 length is 12 residues. V lost 3 bases, J lost 10 bases, and 7 bases lay in between. The CDR3 DNA reads as TGTGCCAGCAGTTTTTGGGGCTCACCCCTCCACTTT. Encoded protein: CASSFWGSPLHF.

The chain carries TRBV20-1 and TRBJ2-7, with 7 nucleotides matching TRBD2. V shed 3 bases and J 1 base; nucleotides not matched to a gene: 9. This CDR3 comprises 15 residues. Germline V gene sequence: CDR1 DFQATT, CDR2 SNEGSKA (reference sequence). The CDR3 bases are TGCAGTGCTAGTCGGGGCGGAGCGGGGTCCTACGAGCAGTACTTC. It yields the protein CSASRGGAGSYEQYF.

The chain links TRBV5-1 to TRBJ2-6; no clear D. Germline CDR1 reads SGHRS; CDR2 reads YFSETQ. The CDR3 loop spans 15 amino acids. The V end was cut by 1 base, the J end by 0 bases, with 5 bases between. The chain's CDR3 is CASSLWVSGANVLTF. The DNA of the CDR3 is TGCGCCAGCAGCTTGTGGGTCTCTGGGGCCAACGTCCTGACTTTC.

This chain uses TRBV27 with TRBJ2-3; 15 bases are shared with TRBD2. The trim removed 6 bases at V and 3 bases at J, leaving 10 bases unmatched. CDR1 is MNHEY, CDR2 SMNVEV, per germline (reference sequence). The CDR3 covers 18 residues. The CDR3 DNA reads as TGTGCCAGCAGCCCCCCCGGGACTAGCGGGGGGAAAACAGATACGCAGTATTTT. Encoded protein: CASSPPGTSGGKTDTQYF.

This clone came up once. The genes are TRBV28 and TRBJ2-1, with TRBD1 identical over 8 bases. CDR3 size: 15 residues. V dropped 6 bases and J dropped 3; count of bases not matched to a gene: 7. The germline CDR1 and CDR2 sequences are MDHEN and SYDVKM. The CDR3 is CASSLRDRFYNEQFF. The CDR3 coding sequence is TGTGCCAGCAGCCTCCGGGACAGGTTCTACAATGAGCAGTTCTTC.

The chain joins TRBV6-5 to TRBJ2-7; D remains ambiguous. Germline loops: CDR1 MNHEY, CDR2 SVGAGI. The V end was cut by 6 bases, the J end by 2 bases, with 11 bases between. The CDR3 loop spans 13 amino acids. In DNA form, the CDR3 reads TGTGCCAGCAGACCCTCGGAGACCTACGAGCAGTACTTC. Translated: CASRPSETYEQYF.

The V and J genes are TRBV2 and TRBJ2-5; D unresolved. From germline, CDR1 is SNHLY and CDR2 FYNNEI. V shed 2 bases and J shed 2 bases, with 9 bases lying between them. The CDR3 covers 14 residues. CDR3 in amino acids: CASSEQQTQETQYF. CDR3 coding DNA: TGTGCCAGCAGTGAACAACAAACTCAAGAGACCCAGTACTTC.

This rearrangement joins TRBV5-4 to TRBJ1-1; the D gene is possibly TRBD1 (5 bases). CDR1 SGHNT and CDR2 YYREEE come from the germline V gene (reference sequence). The V end was cut by 2 bases, the J end by 7 bases, with 6 bases between. The CDR3 totals 11 residues. In DNA form, the CDR3 reads TGTGCCAGCAGCTTCGACAGTGAAGCTTTCTTT. Its protein product is CASSFDSEAFF. Full variable domain (missing parts from reference TRBV5-4 and TRBJ1-1): ETGVTQSPTHLIKTRGQQVTLRCSSQSGHNTVSWYQQALGQGPQFIFQYYREEENGRGNFPPRFSGLQFPNYSSELNVNALELDDSALYLCASSFDSEAFFGQGTRLTVV.

The chain is built from TRBV3-1 (or the pseudogene TRBV3-2) and TRBJ1-3; D might be TRBD1 (5 bases). Trimming shortened V by 4 bases and J by 4 bases, and 14 bases separated the two germline ends. CDR1 is LGHDT, CDR2 YNNKEL, per germline (reference sequence). This CDR3 spans 15 amino acids. CDR3 coding DNA: TGTGCCAGCAGCCTCCGGGGGGTGAGGGGAAACACCATATATTTT. This codes for CASSLRGVRGNTIYF.

The chain is built from TRBV7-9 and TRBJ1-4, with D perhaps TRBD1 (6 bases). The CDR3 has 16 residues. V was trimmed by 7 bases and J by 2 bases, leaving 17 bases between them. Germline assignment: CDR1 SEHNR and CDR2 FQNEAQ (reference sequence). CDR3 coding DNA: TGTGCCAGCACCCACGCAGGGGCACAGACTAATGAAAAACTGTTTTTT. Protein: CASTHAGAQTNEKLFF.

The CDR3 spells CASSLVMGFTGELFF. The CDR3 nucleotides read TGTGCCAGCAGCTTAGTAATGGGGTTTACCGGGGAGCTGTTTTTT. The chain has TRBV7-2 and TRBJ2-2; no clear D gene. CDR1 SGHTA and CDR2 FQGNSA come from the germline V gene. V lost 1 base to trimming and J lost 5 bases, with 11 bases between them. This CDR3 contains 15 residues.

The V gene is TRBV7-2, the J gene TRBJ2-3; D gene unclear. This CDR3 is 14 amino acids long. The V and J ends lost 0 bases and 2 bases respectively, with 6 bases between them. Germline V gene sequence: CDR1 SGHTA, CDR2 FQGNSA. In DNA form, the CDR3 reads TGTGCCAGCAGCTTAGCAGGAGACACAGATACGCAGTATTTT. Translated: CASSLAGDTDTQYF.

The V gene is TRBV30, the J gene TRBJ1-3; D is uncertain. The CDR3 sequence is 13 residues long. Germline lookup yields CDR1 GTSNPN and CDR2 SVGIG (reference sequence). V shed 4 bases and J shed 8 bases, with 15 bases lying between them. The CDR3 loop is CAWISGPPHTIYF. The DNA for the CDR3 is TGTGCCTGGATAAGTGGTCCCCCGCACACCATATATTTT. The complete variable domain, with remaining parts taken from reference TRBV30 and TRBJ1-3, reads SQTIHQWPATLVQPVGSPLSLECTVEGTSNPNLYWYRQAAGRGLQLLFYSVGIGQISSEVPQNLSASRPQDRQFILSSKKLLLSDSGFYLCAWISGPPHTIYFGEGSWLTVV.

The chain couples TRBV28 to TRBJ1-1, with D perhaps TRBD1 (6 bases). Germline assignment: CDR1 MDHEN and CDR2 SYDVKM. The CDR3 is made up of 13 amino acids. Trimming cost V 8 bases and J 5 bases, with 15 bases left between them. CDR3 DNA: TGTGCCAGCCATCAGGGGTGGGGAACTGAAGCTTTCTTT. Translation: CASHQGWGTEAFF.

The chain combines TRBV7-8 with TRBJ2-2, with D perhaps matching TRBD1 or TRBD2 (6 bases each). This CDR3 is 14 amino acids long. Trimming removed 5 bases at V and 7 bases at J, with 14 bases between. Germline CDR1 SGHVS, CDR2 FQNEAQ. CDR3 in amino acids: CASSRGGRGGELFF. As DNA, the CDR3 is TGTGCCAGCAGCCGTGGGGGGCGTGGCGGGGAGCTGTTTTTT.

This clone was recorded once. The same CDR3 is also encoded by other DNA sequences in this sample. The chain uses TRBV3-1 (or the pseudogene TRBV3-2) and TRBJ2-3, with D hard to call. The germline CDR1 and CDR2 sequences are LGHDT and YNNKEL (reference sequence). The CDR3 covers 11 residues. V was shortened by 1 base and J by 6 bases, with 2 bases between the two germline ends. CDR3 region: CASSQGDTQYF. In nucleotides, the CDR3 is TGTGCCAGCAGCCAAGGTGATACGCAGTATTTT.

This rearrangement joins TRBV20-1 to TRBJ2-1; D is unresolved. Germline loops: CDR1 DFQATT, CDR2 SNEGSKA (reference sequence). The CDR3 runs to 11 residues. Trimming cost V 2 bases and J 9 bases, with 8 bases left between them. The CDR3 DNA reads as TGCAGTGCTAGACTGGTAGCTGAGCAGTTCTTC. Translated: CSARLVAEQFF.

This clone was recorded only once. The chain carries TRBV9 and TRBJ1-4; D ambiguous. Germline CDR1 and CDR2: SGDLS and YYNGEE. The ends were cut back, 4 bases at V and 5 bases at J, with 18 bases in the middle. The CDR3 extends over 16 amino acids. In DNA, the CDR3 is TGTGCCAGCAGCCCACCCTCCGGGGAGGCAAATGAAAAACTGTTTTTT. Amino acid sequence: CASSPPSGEANEKLFF.

This clone was seen once. This rearrangement joins TRBV19 to TRBJ1-6, with D unclear. With 1 base removed from V and 10 bases from J, the gap between germline ends came to 8 bases. The germline CDR1 and CDR2 sequences are LNHDA and SQIVND (reference sequence). The CDR3 spans 13 residues. The CDR3 region is CASSIVDGSPLHF. As DNA, the CDR3 is TGTGCCAGTAGTATAGTCGATGGATCACCCCTCCACTTT.

This chain uses TRBV4-2 with TRBJ2-7; 10 bases map to TRBD2. The CDR3 length is 17 residues. Unmatched junction bases numbered 6, after V lost 0 bases and J lost 1 base. The germline gives CDR1 LGHNA, CDR2 YNFKEQ. The CDR3 here is CASSQEFGTSVSYEQYF. CDR3 coding DNA: TGTGCCAGCAGCCAAGAATTCGGGACTAGCGTTTCCTACGAGCAGTACTTC.